Below are 9 T cell receptor beta chains sequenced from a single sample in a study of cytotoxic CD8 clonotypes in ibrutinib-treated CLL. TCRdb's copy holds only in-frame clones and misses some; the assay was immunoSEQ multiplex PCR. The profile shows roughly 250,000 clones, 60% to 75% of them singletons. The sequenced sample was PBMCs, obtained after 24 months of ibrutinib treatment. The receptors were gathered from a human donor with chronic lymphocytic leukemia.

This chain connects TRBV28 to TRBJ2-7, with D possibly matching TRBD2 (7 bases). CDR3 length: 16 residues. From germline, CDR1 is MDHEN and CDR2 SYDVKM. V was shortened by 5 bases and J by 4 bases, with 21 bases between the two germline ends. The CDR3 region has the DNA TGTGCCAGCAGTCCCGCCCTGGGGGGGGGCCGATACGAGCAGTACTTC. Residues: CASSPALGGGRYEQYF.

The chain employs TRBV4-1 and TRBJ2-5, with D possibly matching TRBD2 (7 bases). Germline V gene data show CDR1 as MGHRA and CDR2 as YSYEKL. This CDR3 has 15 residues. V dropped 3 bases and J dropped 4 bases, with 15 bases sitting between them. CDR3 DNA: TGCGCCAGCAGCCAGGAAGAGGGAGGGGGAGAGACCCAGTACTTC. Translation gives CASSQEEGGGETQYF.

This clone was seen once. The chain employs TRBV29-1 and TRBJ2-5; D is uncertain. This CDR3 spans 13 amino acids. CDR1 is SQVTM and CDR2 is ANQGSEA in the germline V gene. Between the trimmed V and J ends, which lost 0 bases and 2 bases, there was a span of 7 bases. CDR3 amino acids: CSVEDNVQETQYF. CDR3 DNA: TGCAGCGTTGAAGATAACGTTCAAGAGACCCAGTACTTC.

This chain uses TRBV29-1 with TRBJ1-2, with D possibly being TRBD1 (5 bases). Germline lookup yields CDR1 SQVTM and CDR2 ANQGSEA. V was clipped by 5 bases and J by 4 bases, with 14 bases between them. The length of the CDR3 is 13 residues. Here the CDR3 reads CSVRDETGYGYTF. CDR3 in DNA: TGCAGCGTTAGGGACGAAACCGGCTATGGCTACACCTTC.

The table lists this clone with a few counts. The gene calls are TRBV27 and TRBJ2-7, with 10 bases fitting TRBD2. V gave up 5 bases and J gave up 3 bases; unmatched junction bases: 4. The CDR3 has 14 amino acids. The V gene's germline CDR1 is MNHEY and CDR2 SMNVEV (reference sequence). CDR3 protein: CASSKAGGLYEQYF. CDR3 sequence (DNA): TGTGCCAGCAGTAAAGCGGGAGGGCTCTACGAGCAGTACTTC.

The V call is TRBV6-5, the J call TRBJ2-7; 8 nucleotides align to TRBD1. Germline CDR1 and CDR2: MNHEY and SVGAGI. The CDR3 is 14 residues long. The J segment lost 2 bases and the V segment lost 5 bases, leaving 5 bases of the junction unmatched. The chain's CDR3 is CASSPDRGPYEQYF. CDR3 bases: TGTGCCAGCAGTCCCGACAGGGGCCCCTACGAGCAGTACTTC.

A few counts support this clone. V gene TRBV10-3 combines with J gene TRBJ2-5; D is ambiguous. CDR1 ENHRY and CDR2 SYGVKD come from the germline V gene. The CDR3 runs to 13 residues. Trimming cost V 4 bases and J 2 bases, with 8 bases left between them. CDR3 nucleotides: TGTGCCATCAGTGGGACGGATCAAGAGACCCAGTACTTC. This codes for CAISGTDQETQYF.

The table lists this clone with a few counts. The chain links TRBV30 to TRBJ2-4; perhaps TRBD2 as D (6 bases). This CDR3 is built from 14 residues. Trimming cost V 3 bases and J 1 base, with 10 bases left between them. CDR1 and CDR2 (germline): GTSNPN, SVGIG (reference sequence). CDR3 sequence (DNA): TGTGCCTGGAGGGGACTGGGGGCCAAAAACATTCAGTACTTC. Translation gives CAWRGLGAKNIQYF.

J is TRBJ2-2 and V is TRBV7-6, with D perhaps matching TRBD2 (6 bases). V dropped 5 bases and J dropped 2 bases, with 15 bases sitting between them. The CDR3 extends over 16 amino acids. From germline, CDR1 is SGHVS and CDR2 FNYEAQ. The DNA of the CDR3 is TGTGCCAGCAGCCTAATTCAGGGAGGAAACACCGGGGAGCTGTTTTTT. Residues: CASSLIQGGNTGELFF.